Detailed here is one T cell receptor (beta chain). RNA amounts of roughly 0.5 to 1 ug underwent reverse transcription with random hexamers. TCRdb fed the immunoSEQ multiplex PCR reads into MiXCR, producing one record per CDR3 protein. The sample includes 250,000 to 300,000 distinct CDR3 sequences, almost 85% of them seen just once. The sample comes from a study of CD8 T cells in Susac syndrome. The CDR3 has 15 amino acids. Germline-derived CDR1 and CDR2 are SGDLS and YYNGEE. J was trimmed by 2 bases and V by 2 bases; bases with no gene match: 5. V usage is TRBV9 and J usage is TRBJ2-7; 9 nucleotides agree with TRBD1. Material for sequencing was CD8+ T cells from PBMCs. This receptor was obtained from a human donor with multiple sclerosis. The CDR3 sequence: CASSVGQGSTYEQYF. In nucleotides, the CDR3 is TGTGCCAGCAGCGTCGGACAGGGGAGTACCTACGAGCAGTACTTC.